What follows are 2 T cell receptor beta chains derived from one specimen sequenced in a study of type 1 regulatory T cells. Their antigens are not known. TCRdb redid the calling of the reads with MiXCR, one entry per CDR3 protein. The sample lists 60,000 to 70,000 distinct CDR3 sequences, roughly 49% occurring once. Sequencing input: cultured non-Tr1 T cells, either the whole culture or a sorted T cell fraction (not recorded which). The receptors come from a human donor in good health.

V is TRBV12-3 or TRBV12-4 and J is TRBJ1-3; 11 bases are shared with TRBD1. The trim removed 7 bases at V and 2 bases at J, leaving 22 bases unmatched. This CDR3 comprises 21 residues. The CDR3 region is CASITRPHRDRGVYTGNTIYF. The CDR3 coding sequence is TGTGCCAGCATCACTAGGCCACACCGGGACAGGGGGGTTTATACTGGAAACACCATATATTTT.

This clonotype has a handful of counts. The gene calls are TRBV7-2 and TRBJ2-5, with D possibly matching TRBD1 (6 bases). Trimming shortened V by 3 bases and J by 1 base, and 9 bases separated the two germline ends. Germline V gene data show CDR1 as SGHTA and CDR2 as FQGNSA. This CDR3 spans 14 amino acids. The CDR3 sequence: CASSFRGGQETQYF. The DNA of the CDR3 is TGTGCCAGCAGCTTTAGAGGGGGCCAAGAGACCCAGTACTTC.